This is a list of T cell receptor beta chains from one sample in a study of OX40 agonist ivuxolimab in advanced cancers. Only in-frame clones appear in the TCRdb table, and some are missing; sequencing was by immunoSEQ multiplex PCR. The top ten hold 0.7% to 0.9% of the sample, which has almost 90,000 clones, roughly 93% seen once. The specimen was CD4+ or CD8+ T cells sorted from blood, collected in a trial of the OX40 agonist ivuxolimab. Receptors were obtained from an adult with an advanced solid tumor such as melanoma, head and neck, liver or kidney cancer. Both conserved end residues are trimmed from each CDR3.

j_gene | v_gene | CDR3aa
TRBJ2-1 | TRBV6-1 | ASSDRLAGAYNEQF
TRBJ1-2 | TRBV9 | ASSAGQGLYGYT
TRBJ2-1 | TRBV29-1 | SVESQGQGVEQF
TRBJ2-1 | TRBV30 | AWSKWQGPISDNEQF
TRBJ2-1 | TRBV21-1 | ASSKVPAGGLGNEQF
TRBJ2-3 | TRBV18 | ASSPQISTDTQY
TRBJ1-1 | TRBV7-9 | ASSLDVGEAF
TRBJ2-5 | TRBV28 | ASSGGGRSETQY
TRBJ1-5 | TRBV28 | ASTGTVSNQPQH
TRBJ2-1 | TRBV9 | ASSVGGVVTGTYNEQF
TRBJ2-5 | TRBV7-9 | ASSLVDSQETQY
TRBJ1-2 | TRBV9 | ASSPRDRGLGYT
TRBJ2-1 | TRBV4-3 | ASSQDLTFNNEQF
TRBJ1-1 | TRBV7-9 | ASSQEGGTLAF
TRBJ2-3 | TRBV7-9 | ASSAWGAGLDTQY
TRBJ2-7 | TRBV5-6 | ASSWGQNLYEQY
TRBJ2-5 | TRBV5-1 | ASSLDGQGAETQY
TRBJ1-4 | TRBV7-6 | ASGGQGAEKLF
TRBJ2-7 | TRBV4-3 | ASSREGDSYEQY
TRBJ2-3 | TRBV14 | ASSQGLRDTQY
TRBJ2-1 | TRBV6-4 | ASSEASGTSRF
TRBJ1-4 | TRBV7-2 | ASSFSTGGREKLF
TRBJ2-7 | TRBV2 | ASTSGPPKGYEQY
TRBJ1-1 | TRBV9 | ASSVVPENTEAF
TRBJ2-7 | TRBV6-5 | ASSYDSRGGYEQY
TRBJ2-7 | TRBV10-3 | AIGRAGYEQY
TRBJ1-5 | TRBV19 | ASSMVGNRVNQPQH
TRBJ1-1 | TRBV15 | ATSREGSGTSEAF
TRBJ2-3 | TRBV28 | ASSTTPADTQY
TRBJ2-7 | TRBV5-6 | ASSLGTSGTYEQY
TRBJ2-6 | TRBV19 | ATSSGESSGANVLT
TRBJ2-7 | TRBV28 | AIEAVNSYEQY
TRBJ2-5 | TRBV7-2 | ASSARQGWETQY
TRBJ2-1 | TRBV18 | ASSLRGEQF
TRBJ1-3 | TRBV30 | AWSVGGGNTIY